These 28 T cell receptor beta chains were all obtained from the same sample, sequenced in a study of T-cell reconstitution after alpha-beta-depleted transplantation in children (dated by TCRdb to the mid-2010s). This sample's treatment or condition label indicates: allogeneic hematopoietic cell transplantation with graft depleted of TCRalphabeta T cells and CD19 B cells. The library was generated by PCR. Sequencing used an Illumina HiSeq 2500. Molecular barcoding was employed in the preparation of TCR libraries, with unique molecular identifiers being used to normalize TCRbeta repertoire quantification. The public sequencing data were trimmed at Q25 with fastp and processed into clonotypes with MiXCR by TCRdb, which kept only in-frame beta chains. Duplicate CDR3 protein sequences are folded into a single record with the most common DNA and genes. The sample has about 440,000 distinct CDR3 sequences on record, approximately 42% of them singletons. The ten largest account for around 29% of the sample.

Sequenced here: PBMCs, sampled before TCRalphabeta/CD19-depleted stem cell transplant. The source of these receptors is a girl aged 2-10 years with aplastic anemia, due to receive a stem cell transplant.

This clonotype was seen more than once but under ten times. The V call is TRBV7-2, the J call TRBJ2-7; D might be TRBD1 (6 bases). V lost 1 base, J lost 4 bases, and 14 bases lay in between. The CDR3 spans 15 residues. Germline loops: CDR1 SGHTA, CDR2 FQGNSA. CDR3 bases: TGTGCCAGCAGCTTAGTTGTAGGGGGTTCATACGAGCAGTACTTC. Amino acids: CASSLVVGGSYEQYF.

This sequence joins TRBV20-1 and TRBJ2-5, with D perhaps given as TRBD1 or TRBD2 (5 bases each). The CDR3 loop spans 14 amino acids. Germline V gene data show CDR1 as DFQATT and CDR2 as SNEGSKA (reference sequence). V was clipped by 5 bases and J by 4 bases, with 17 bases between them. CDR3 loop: CSAVLGDGAETQYF. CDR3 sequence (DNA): TGCAGTGCTGTCCTAGGGGACGGGGCAGAGACCCAGTACTTC.

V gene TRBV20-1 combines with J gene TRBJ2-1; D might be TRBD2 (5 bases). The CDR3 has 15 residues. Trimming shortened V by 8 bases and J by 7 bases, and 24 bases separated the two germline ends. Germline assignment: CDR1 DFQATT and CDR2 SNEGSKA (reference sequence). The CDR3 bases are TGCAGTTCTCGAAGACCCAACGGGGAGAGAAATGAGCAGTTCTTC. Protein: CSSRRPNGERNEQFF.

CDR3 amino acids: CASGTTQGNTQYF. In nucleotides, the CDR3 is TGTGCTAGTGGGACTACGCAGGGGAATACGCAGTATTTT. The chain couples TRBV12-5 to TRBJ2-3; the D gene is possibly TRBD1 (6 bases). Germline assignment: CDR1 LGHNT and CDR2 FRNRAP. The CDR3 covers 13 residues. V dropped 6 bases and J dropped 7 bases, with 14 bases sitting between them. Full variable domain (missing parts from reference TRBV12-5 and TRBJ2-3): DARVTQTPRHKVTEMGQEVTMRCQPILGHNTVFWYRQTMMQGLELLAYFRNRAPLDDSGMPKDRFSAEMPDATLATLKIQPSEPRDSAVYFCASGTTQGNTQYFGPGTRLTVL.

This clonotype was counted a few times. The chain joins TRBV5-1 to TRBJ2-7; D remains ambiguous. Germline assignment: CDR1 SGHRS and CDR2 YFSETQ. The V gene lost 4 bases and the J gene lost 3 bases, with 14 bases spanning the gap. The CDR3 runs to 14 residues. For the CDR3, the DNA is TGCGCCAGCAGCCCCAGTCCCCTGATCTACGAGCAGTACTTC. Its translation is CASSPSPLIYEQYF. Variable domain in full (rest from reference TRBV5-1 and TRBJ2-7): KAGVTQTPRYLIKTRGQQVTLSCSPISGHRSVSWYQQTPGQGLQFLFEYFSETQRNKGNFPGRFSGRQFSNSRSEMNVSTLELGDSALYLCASSPSPLIYEQYFGPGTRLTVT.

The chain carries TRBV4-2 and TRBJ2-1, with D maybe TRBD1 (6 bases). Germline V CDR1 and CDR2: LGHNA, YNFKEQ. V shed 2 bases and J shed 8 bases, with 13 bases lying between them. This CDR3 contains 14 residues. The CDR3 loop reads CASSQPTGHDEQFF. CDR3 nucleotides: TGTGCCAGCAGCCAACCTACAGGGCACGATGAGCAGTTCTTC.

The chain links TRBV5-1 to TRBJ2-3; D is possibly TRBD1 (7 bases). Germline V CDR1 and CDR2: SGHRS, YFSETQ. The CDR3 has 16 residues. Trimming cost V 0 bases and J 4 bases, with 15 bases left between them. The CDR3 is CASSLEEGARSDTQYF. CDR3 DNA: TGCGCCAGCAGCTTGGAGGAGGGGGCGAGGTCAGATACGCAGTATTTT.

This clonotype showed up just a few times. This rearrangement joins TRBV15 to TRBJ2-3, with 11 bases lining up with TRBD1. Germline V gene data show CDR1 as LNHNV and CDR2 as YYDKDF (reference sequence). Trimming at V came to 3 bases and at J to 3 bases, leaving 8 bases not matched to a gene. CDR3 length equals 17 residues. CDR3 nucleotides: TGTGCCACCAGCAGTCTAACCGGGACAGGGGGGACAGATACGCAGTATTTT. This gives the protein CATSSLTGTGGTDTQYF.

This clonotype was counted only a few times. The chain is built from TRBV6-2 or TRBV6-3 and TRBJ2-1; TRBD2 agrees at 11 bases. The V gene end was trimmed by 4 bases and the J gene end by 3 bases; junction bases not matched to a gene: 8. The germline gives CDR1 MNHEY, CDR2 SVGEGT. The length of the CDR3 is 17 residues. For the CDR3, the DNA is TGTGCCAGCAGTTTCTCCAGACTAGCGGGATTCTACAATGAGCAGTTCTTC. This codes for CASSFSRLAGFYNEQFF.

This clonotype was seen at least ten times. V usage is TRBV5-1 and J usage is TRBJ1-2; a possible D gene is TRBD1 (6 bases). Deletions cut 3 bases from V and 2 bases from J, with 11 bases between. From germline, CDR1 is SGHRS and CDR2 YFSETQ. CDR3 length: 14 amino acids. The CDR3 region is CASSSGQINYGYTF. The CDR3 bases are TGCGCCAGCAGCTCAGGACAGATCAACTATGGCTACACCTTC.

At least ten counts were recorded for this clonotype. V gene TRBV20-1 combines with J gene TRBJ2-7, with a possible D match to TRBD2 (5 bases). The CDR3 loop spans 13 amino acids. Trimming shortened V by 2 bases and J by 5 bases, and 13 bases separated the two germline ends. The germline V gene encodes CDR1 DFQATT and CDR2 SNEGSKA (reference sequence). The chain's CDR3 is CSARRRLANEQYF. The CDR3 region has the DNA TGCAGTGCTAGAAGGCGCCTAGCCAACGAGCAGTACTTC.

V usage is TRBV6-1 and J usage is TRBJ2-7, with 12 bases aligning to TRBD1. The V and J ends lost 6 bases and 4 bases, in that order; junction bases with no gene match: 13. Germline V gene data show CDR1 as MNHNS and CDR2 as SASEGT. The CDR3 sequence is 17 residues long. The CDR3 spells CASRPTIGTGGAYEQYF. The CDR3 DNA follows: TGTGCCAGCAGGCCTACCATTGGGACAGGGGGCGCGTACGAGCAGTACTTC.

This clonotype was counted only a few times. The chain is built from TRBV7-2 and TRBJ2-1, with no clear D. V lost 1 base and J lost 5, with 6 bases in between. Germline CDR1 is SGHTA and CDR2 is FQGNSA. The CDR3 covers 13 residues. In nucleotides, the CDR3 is TGTGCCAGCAGCTTAGTGGTAGACAATGAGCAGTTCTTC. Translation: CASSLVVDNEQFF.

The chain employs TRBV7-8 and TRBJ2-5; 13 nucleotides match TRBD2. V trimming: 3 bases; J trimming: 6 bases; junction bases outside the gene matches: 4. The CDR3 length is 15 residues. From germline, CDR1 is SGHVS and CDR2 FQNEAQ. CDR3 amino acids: CASSFLTSGGQTQYF. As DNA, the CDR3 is TGTGCCAGCAGCTTCCTGACTAGCGGGGGGCAGACCCAGTACTTC.

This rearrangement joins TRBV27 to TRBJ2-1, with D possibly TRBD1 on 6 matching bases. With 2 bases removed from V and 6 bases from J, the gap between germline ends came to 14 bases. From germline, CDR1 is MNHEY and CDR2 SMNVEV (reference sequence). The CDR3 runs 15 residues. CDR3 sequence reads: CASSLQGQGANEQFF. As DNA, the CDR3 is TGTGCCAGCAGTTTACAGGGGCAGGGCGCCAATGAGCAGTTCTTC.

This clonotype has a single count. The CDR3 reads CSVETSGTLGELFF. CDR3 in DNA: TGCAGCGTTGAGACTAGCGGGACCCTCGGGGAGCTGTTTTTT. The rearrangement joins TRBV29-1 to TRBJ2-2; 11 positions agree with TRBD2. The length of the CDR3 is 14 residues. The germline V gene encodes CDR1 SQVTM and CDR2 ANQGSEA. V shed 3 bases, J shed 7 bases, and the junction held 4 bases outside the gene matches.

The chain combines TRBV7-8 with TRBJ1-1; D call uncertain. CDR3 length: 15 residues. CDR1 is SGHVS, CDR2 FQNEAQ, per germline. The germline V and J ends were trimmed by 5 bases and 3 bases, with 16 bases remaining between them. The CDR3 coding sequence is TGTGCCAGCAGCCTAGGACGTCTAGGGCACACTGAAGCTTTCTTT. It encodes CASSLGRLGHTEAFF.

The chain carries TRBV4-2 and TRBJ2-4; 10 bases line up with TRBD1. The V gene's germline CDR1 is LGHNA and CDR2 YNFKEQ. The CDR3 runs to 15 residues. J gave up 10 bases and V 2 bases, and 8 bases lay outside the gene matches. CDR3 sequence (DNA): TGTGCCAGCAGCCAACAACGGGACAGGGGTCAAATTCAGTACTTC. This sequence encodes CASSQQRDRGQIQYF.

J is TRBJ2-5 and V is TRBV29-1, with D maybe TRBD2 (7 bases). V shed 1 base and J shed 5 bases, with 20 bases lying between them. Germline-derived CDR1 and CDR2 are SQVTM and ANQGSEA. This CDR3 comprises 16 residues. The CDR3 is CSVEGVGGAPLETQYF. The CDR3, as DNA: TGCAGCGTTGAAGGGGTAGGGGGGGCCCCCCTGGAGACCCAGTACTTC.

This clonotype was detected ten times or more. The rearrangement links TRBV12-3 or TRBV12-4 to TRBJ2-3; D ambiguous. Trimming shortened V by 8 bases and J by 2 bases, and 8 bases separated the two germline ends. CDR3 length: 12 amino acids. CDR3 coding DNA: TGTGCCAGCTCCTTTACCACAGATACGCAGTATTTT. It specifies CASSFTTDTQYF.

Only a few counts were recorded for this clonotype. The CDR3 DNA reads TGCAGTGCTACCAGCAGCGTCCCCCCAGATACGCAGTATTTT. Translating gives CSATSSVPPDTQYF. The chain combines TRBV20-1 with TRBJ2-3; D is unresolved. V shed 4 bases and J shed 4 bases, with 15 bases lying between them. CDR3 size: 14 residues. In germline, CDR1 is DFQATT, CDR2 SNEGSKA (reference sequence).

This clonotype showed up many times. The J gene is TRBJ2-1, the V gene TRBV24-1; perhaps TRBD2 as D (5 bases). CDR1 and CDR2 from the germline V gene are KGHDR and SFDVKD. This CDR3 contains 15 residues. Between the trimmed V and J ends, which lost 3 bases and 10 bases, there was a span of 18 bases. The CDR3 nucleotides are TGTGCCACCAGTGATCCGGGGAGCCCTATTGGGGAGCAGTTCTTC. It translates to CATSDPGSPIGEQFF.

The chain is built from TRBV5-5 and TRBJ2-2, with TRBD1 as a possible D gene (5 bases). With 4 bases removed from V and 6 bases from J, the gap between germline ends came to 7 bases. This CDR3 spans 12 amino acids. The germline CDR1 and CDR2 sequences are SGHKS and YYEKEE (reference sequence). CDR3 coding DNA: TGTGCCAGCAGCCCCAGGGCCGGGGAGCTGTTTTTT. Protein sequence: CASSPRAGELFF.

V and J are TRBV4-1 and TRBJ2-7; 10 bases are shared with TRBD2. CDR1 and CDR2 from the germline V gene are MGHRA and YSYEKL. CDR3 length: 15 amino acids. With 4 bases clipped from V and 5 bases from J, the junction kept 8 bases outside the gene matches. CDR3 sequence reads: CASSPPSGSFHEQYF. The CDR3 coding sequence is TGCGCCAGCAGCCCACCTAGCGGGAGCTTCCACGAGCAGTACTTC.

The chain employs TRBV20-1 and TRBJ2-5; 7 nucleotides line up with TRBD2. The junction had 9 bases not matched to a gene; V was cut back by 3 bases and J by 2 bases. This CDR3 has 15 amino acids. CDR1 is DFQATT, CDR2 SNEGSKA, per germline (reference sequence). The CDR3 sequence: CSARSVAGRQETQYF. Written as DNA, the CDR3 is TGCAGTGCTAGGTCGGTAGCGGGCCGTCAAGAGACCCAGTACTTC.

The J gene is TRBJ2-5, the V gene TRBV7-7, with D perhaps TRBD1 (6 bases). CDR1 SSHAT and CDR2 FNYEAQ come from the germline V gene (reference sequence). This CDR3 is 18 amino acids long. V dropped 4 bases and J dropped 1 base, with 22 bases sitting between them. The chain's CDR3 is CASSSNPFRGTIQETQYF. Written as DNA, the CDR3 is TGTGCCAGCAGCTCTAATCCCTTTAGGGGGACCATCCAAGAGACCCAGTACTTC. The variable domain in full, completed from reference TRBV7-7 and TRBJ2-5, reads GAGVSQSPRYKVTKRGQDVTLRCDPISSHATLYWYQQALGQGPEFLTYFNYEAQPDKSGLPSDRFSAERPEGSISTLTIQRTEQRDSAMYRCASSSNPFRGTIQETQYFGPGTRLLVL.

The CDR3 is CASSFAPLPGLAYTGELFF. CDR3 sequence (DNA): TGTGCCAGCAGCTTCGCCCCCTTACCGGGACTAGCATACACCGGGGAGCTGTTTTTT. J is TRBJ2-2 and V is TRBV11-1; TRBD2 agrees at 9 bases. Germline V CDR1 and CDR2: SGHAT, FQDESV (reference sequence). This CDR3 is 19 amino acids long. V lost 3 bases, J lost 3 bases, and 14 bases stayed unmatched.

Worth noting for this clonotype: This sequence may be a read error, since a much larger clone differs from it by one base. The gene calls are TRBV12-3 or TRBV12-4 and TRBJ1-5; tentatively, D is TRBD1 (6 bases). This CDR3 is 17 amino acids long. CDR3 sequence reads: CASSFSVGRGINQLQHF. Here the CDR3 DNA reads TGTGCCAGCAGTTTTTCAGTCGGGAGGGGGATCAATCAGCTCCAGCATTTT.